This T cell receptor beta chain derives from a study of blood T cell repertoires in COVID-19. Study background: T cells, B-cell-depleted T cells, or PBMCs provided the cDNA or gDNA that served as material.

Per the authors' pipeline: Researchers report that nucleated cell counts were estimated from reference gene primer amplification. Libraries were prepared by immunoSEQ multiplex PCR; TCRdb keeps only in-frame clonotypes and omits some of them. The V and J calls and clone size come from that table; D and trimming were worked out from the DNA. The sample includes some 190,000 clones, about four fifths of them seen just once. The germline V gene has CDR1 MGHRA and CDR2 YSYEKL. The CDR3 runs to 13 residues. V gave up 6 bases and J gave up 10 bases; unmatched junction bases: 9. Patients from Seattle were sampled longitudinally, starting during active infection.

The clonotype was recovered from a woman in her forties with COVID-19, enrolled during active disease. Sequencing input: peripheral blood. This chain links TRBV4-1 with TRBJ2-1, with TRBD2 identical over 7 bases. The CDR3, as DNA: TGCGCCAGCAGTGCCCCGGGACTATGGGAGCAGTTCTTC. The encoded protein is CASSAPGLWEQFF.